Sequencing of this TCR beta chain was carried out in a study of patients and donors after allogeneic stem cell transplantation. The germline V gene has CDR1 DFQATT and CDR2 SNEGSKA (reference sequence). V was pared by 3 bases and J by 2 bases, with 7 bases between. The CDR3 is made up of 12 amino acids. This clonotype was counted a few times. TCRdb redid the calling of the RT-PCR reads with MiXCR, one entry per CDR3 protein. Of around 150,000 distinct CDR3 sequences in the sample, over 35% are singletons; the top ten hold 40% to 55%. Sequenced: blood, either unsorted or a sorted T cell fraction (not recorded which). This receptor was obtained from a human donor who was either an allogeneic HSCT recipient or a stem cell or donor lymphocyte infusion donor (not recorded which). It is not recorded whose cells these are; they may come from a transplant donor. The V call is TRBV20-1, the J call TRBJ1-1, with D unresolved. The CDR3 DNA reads TGCAGTGCTAGCTCGCCAAACACTGAAGCTTTCTTT. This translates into CSASSPNTEAFF.